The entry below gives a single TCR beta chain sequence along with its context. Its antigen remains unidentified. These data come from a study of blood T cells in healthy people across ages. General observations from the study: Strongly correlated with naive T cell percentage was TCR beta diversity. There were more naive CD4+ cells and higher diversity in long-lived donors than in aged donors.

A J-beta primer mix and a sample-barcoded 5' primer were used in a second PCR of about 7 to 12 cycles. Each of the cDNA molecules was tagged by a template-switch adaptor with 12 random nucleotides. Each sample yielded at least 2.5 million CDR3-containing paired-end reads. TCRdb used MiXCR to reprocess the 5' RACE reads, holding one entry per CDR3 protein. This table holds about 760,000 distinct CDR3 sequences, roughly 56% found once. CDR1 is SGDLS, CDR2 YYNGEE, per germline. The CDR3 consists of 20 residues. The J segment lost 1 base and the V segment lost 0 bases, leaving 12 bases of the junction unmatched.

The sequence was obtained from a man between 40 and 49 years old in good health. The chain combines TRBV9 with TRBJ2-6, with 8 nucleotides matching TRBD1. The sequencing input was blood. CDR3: CASSVAQGANPGSGANVLTF. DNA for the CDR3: TGTGCCAGCAGCGTAGCTCAGGGGGCCAACCCTGGATCTGGGGCCAACGTCCTGACTTTC. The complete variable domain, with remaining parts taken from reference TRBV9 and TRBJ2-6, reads DSGVTQTPKHLITATGQRVTLRCSPRSGDLSVYWYQQSLDQGLQFLIQYYNGEERAKGNILERFSAQQFPDLHSELNLSSLELGDSALYFCASSVAQGANPGSGANVLTFGAGSRLTVL.